The 21 T cell receptor beta chains below all came from one sample that was sequenced in a study of cytomegalovirus exposure and HLA in healthy donors (dated by TCRdb to 2017 to 2019). Library method: the immunoSEQ multiplex PCR assay. TCRdb re-hosts the immuneACCESS table, in-frame sequences only. Its copies lack some clones; in the studies checked, an unresolved V gene accounts for under half of them, and the cause for the rest is not known. The table for this sample lists some 200,000 clones; approximately 84% of them were counted only once. The ten largest clones add up to under 3.5% of the sample. The sample was PBMCs. These receptors were collected from a young woman in good health and CMV-seropositive.

The chain links TRBV18 to TRBJ1-1, with D unresolved. Trimming removed 2 bases at V and 1 base at J, with 8 bases between. From germline, CDR1 is KGHSH and CDR2 LQKENI. The CDR3 consists of 14 residues. CDR3 sequence reads: CASSPKIRNTEAFF. CDR3 nucleotides: TGTGCCAGCTCACCAAAAATCAGGAACACTGAAGCTTTCTTT.

The chain couples TRBV18 to TRBJ1-5; D not certain. CDR1 and CDR2 (germline): KGHSH, LQKENI. The CDR3 length is 16 residues. V lost 2 bases and J lost 2, with 13 bases in between. Here the CDR3 reads CASSPNSLQGNQPQHF. The DNA for the CDR3 is TGTGCCAGCTCACCAAACAGCCTCCAGGGCAATCAGCCCCAGCATTTT.

The chain employs TRBV11-2 and TRBJ1-1; D possibly corresponds to TRBD1 (5 bases). The CDR3 spans 15 residues. The V gene lost 1 base and the J gene lost 0 bases, with 9 bases spanning the gap. From germline, CDR1 is SGHAT and CDR2 FQNNGV. CDR3 DNA sequence: TGTGCCAGCAGCTTAGTCCAGGGCGTGAACACTGAAGCTTTCTTT. This translates into CASSLVQGVNTEAFF.

This clone was found once. This chain links TRBV5-6 with TRBJ2-3; TRBD2 matches 9 bases. Trimming removed 0 bases from V and 2 bases from J; junction bases left unmatched: 7. The CDR3 covers 17 residues. CDR1 and CDR2 (germline): SGHDT, YYEEEE. The CDR3 region is CASSLARLAGYTDTQYF. The CDR3 DNA is TGTGCCAGCAGCTTGGCCCGGCTAGCGGGATACACAGATACGCAGTATTTT.

The chain links TRBV2 to TRBJ2-5; 7 nucleotides agree with TRBD1. The germline gives CDR1 SNHLY, CDR2 FYNNEI. V lost 5 bases, J lost 5 bases, and 11 bases stayed unmatched. The CDR3 spans 15 residues. Here the CDR3 reads CASSPTGTVSETQYF. The CDR3 DNA reads as TGTGCCAGCAGTCCTACCGGGACAGTTTCGGAGACCCAGTACTTC.

The chain links TRBV5-1 to TRBJ2-2, with D possibly matching TRBD2 (6 bases). The CDR3 consists of 16 residues. Germline lookup yields CDR1 SGHRS and CDR2 YFSETQ. Trimming shortened V by 4 bases and J by 5 bases, and 18 bases separated the two germline ends. CDR3 sequence: CASSLDAGLTTGELFF. The CDR3 DNA reads as TGCGCCAGCAGCCTTGACGCGGGGCTAACAACCGGGGAGCTGTTTTTT. The whole variable domain, remainder taken from reference TRBV5-1 and TRBJ2-2, is KAGVTQTPRYLIKTRGQQVTLSCSPISGHRSVSWYQQTPGQGLQFLFEYFSETQRNKGNFPGRFSGRQFSNSRSEMNVSTLELGDSALYLCASSLDAGLTTGELFFGEGSRLTVL.

This clone has only one observation. The V gene is TRBV19, the J gene TRBJ2-5; 12 nucleotides line up with TRBD2. This CDR3 has 15 amino acids. V gave up 5 bases and J gave up 5 bases; unmatched junction bases: 6. CDR1 is LNHDA and CDR2 is SQIVND in the germline V gene (reference sequence). CDR3 loop: CASSSGLAGGETQYF. CDR3 sequence (DNA): TGTGCCAGTAGTTCGGGACTAGCGGGTGGGGAGACCCAGTACTTC. Combining the CDR3 with reference TRBV19 and TRBJ2-5 gives the whole variable domain DGGITQSPKYLFRKEGQNVTLSCEQNLNHDAMYWYRQDPGQGLRLIYYSQIVNDFQKGDIAEGYSVSREKKESFPLTVTSAQKNPTAFYLCASSSGLAGGETQYFGPGTRLLVL.

CDR3 bases: TGTGCCAGCAGCGGTTTAATATCGGGGGGGTCCGGCACTGAAGCTTTCTTT. Encoded protein: CASSGLISGGSGTEAFF. This rearrangement joins TRBV11-3 to TRBJ1-1; perhaps TRBD1 as D (5 bases). The CDR3 contains 17 residues. The germline gives CDR1 SGHNT, CDR2 YENEEA. The germline V and J ends were trimmed by 5 bases and 4 bases, with 23 bases remaining between them.

The chain recombines TRBV6-1 with TRBJ2-1; 9 bases are shared with TRBD2. CDR1 is MNHNS and CDR2 is SASEGT in the germline V gene. CDR3 length: 14 residues. After removal of 3 bases from V and 10 bases from J, the junction contained 7 bases not matched to a gene. CDR3 coding DNA: TGTGCCAGCAGTGAGGCGGGGGGGCCGAGGGAGCAGTTCTTC. Protein product: CASSEAGGPREQFF.

V is TRBV4-3 and J is TRBJ2-7, with 7 bases identical to TRBD2. Germline V gives CDR1 LGHNA, CDR2 YSLEER. The CDR3 runs to 15 residues. Germline trimming cut 1 base from V and 2 bases from J; bases unmatched to any gene: 5. CDR3 coding DNA: TGCGCCAGCAGCCAAGGGGATGGGGGGGCCTACGAGCAGTACTTC. This encodes CASSQGDGGAYEQYF.

The V and J genes are TRBV18 and TRBJ1-4, with D unclear. The V and J ends lost 1 base and 2 bases respectively, with 11 bases between them. The CDR3 totals 16 residues. Germline CDR1 and CDR2: KGHSH and LQKENI. CDR3 sequence (DNA): TGTGCCAGCTCACCACAGCTGGGCGGGACTAATGAAAAACTGTTTTTT. It is translated as CASSPQLGGTNEKLFF.

The chain has TRBV13 and TRBJ1-1; the match to TRBD1 covers 7 bases. Germline V CDR1 and CDR2: PRHDT, FYEKMQ (reference sequence). V lost 6 bases and J lost 4; bases outside the gene matches: 2. The CDR3 length is 12 residues. The CDR3 nucleotides read TGTGCCAGCAGTCAGGGGGGCACTGAAGCTTTCTTT. Protein sequence: CASSQGGTEAFF.

This clone was picked up a small number of times. The rearrangement joins TRBV19 to TRBJ1-2; 7 positions agree with TRBD1. J was trimmed by 3 bases and V by 7 bases; bases with no gene match: 5. Germline V gene sequence: CDR1 LNHDA, CDR2 SQIVND (reference sequence). The CDR3 has 13 residues. The CDR3 here is CASTQGGDYGYTF. CDR3 DNA sequence: TGTGCCAGTACCCAGGGGGGAGACTATGGCTACACCTTC.

The V and J genes are TRBV18 and TRBJ1-6, with D possibly being TRBD1 (5 bases). There are 14 residues in the CDR3. Germline CDR1 is KGHSH and CDR2 is LQKENI. The V gene lost 6 bases and the J gene lost 7 bases, with 13 bases spanning the gap. DNA of the CDR3: TGTGCCAGCTCCATAGGACATTGGAATTCACCCCTCCACTTT. It codes for CASSIGHWNSPLHF.

The V and J genes are TRBV5-4 and TRBJ2-7; 8 nucleotides match TRBD2. V dropped 3 bases and J dropped 3; count of bases not matched to a gene: 8. The CDR3 spans 15 residues. CDR1 SGHNT and CDR2 YYREEE come from the germline V gene (reference sequence). CDR3 loop: CASSSKRGQLYEQYF. The CDR3 coding sequence is TGTGCCAGCAGCTCAAAGCGGGGGCAACTCTACGAGCAGTACTTC. The full variable domain, rest sourced from reference TRBV5-4 and TRBJ2-7, is ETGVTQSPTHLIKTRGQQVTLRCSSQSGHNTVSWYQQALGQGPQFIFQYYREEENGRGNFPPRFSGLQFPNYSSELNVNALELDDSALYLCASSSKRGQLYEQYFGPGTRLTVT.

This chain joins TRBV29-1 and TRBJ1-3; D unresolved. The germline V gene encodes CDR1 SQVTM and CDR2 ANQGSEA. The CDR3 contains 14 residues. The V gene lost 5 bases and the J gene lost 0 bases, with 11 bases spanning the gap. The DNA for the CDR3 is TGCAGCGTTACTACGGGATCCTCTGGAAACACCATATATTTT. It is translated as CSVTTGSSGNTIYF.

J is TRBJ1-3 and V is TRBV4-1; tentatively, D is TRBD1 (6 bases). The CDR3 is made up of 16 amino acids. The germline CDR1 and CDR2 sequences are MGHRA and YSYEKL. V lost 0 bases to trimming and J lost 3 bases, with 12 bases between them. The CDR3 coding sequence is TGCGCCAGCAGCCAAGATACAGGGTTGTTTGGAAACACCATATATTTT. Translating it yields CASSQDTGLFGNTIYF.

The rearrangement joins TRBV5-1 to TRBJ2-7, with 7 bases that match TRBD1. Germline V gene lookup returns CDR1 SGHRS and CDR2 YFSETQ. This CDR3 comprises 14 residues. With V trimmed by 7 bases and J by 4 bases, 11 bases remained unmatched. CDR3 sequence reads: CASRRRTGEYEQYF. Written as DNA, the CDR3 is TGCGCCAGCCGCCGGCGGACAGGAGAATACGAGCAGTACTTC.

This clone was counted only a few times. This specimen includes other DNA sequences encoding the same CDR3. The chain links TRBV9 to TRBJ1-1; no definite D call. The germline gives CDR1 SGDLS, CDR2 YYNGEE. The V gene lost 0 bases and the J gene lost 5 bases, with 8 bases spanning the gap. This CDR3 comprises 13 residues. CDR3 protein: CASSVGRGTEAFF. CDR3 nucleotide sequence: TGTGCCAGCAGCGTAGGTCGAGGAACTGAAGCTTTCTTT.

This chain uses TRBV2 with TRBJ1-6, with D hard to call. The germline V and J ends were trimmed by 1 base and 5 bases, with 9 bases remaining between them. CDR1 is SNHLY, CDR2 FYNNEI, per germline. The CDR3 totals 15 residues. The CDR3 protein is CASSEGRLHNSPLHF. The CDR3 DNA follows: TGTGCCAGCAGTGAAGGGAGGCTACATAATTCACCCCTCCACTTT.

V gene TRBV2 combines with J gene TRBJ2-7; maybe TRBD1 (6 bases). V lost 7 bases to trimming and J lost 4 bases, with 17 bases between them. The germline gives CDR1 SNHLY, CDR2 FYNNEI. The CDR3 is 14 residues long. CDR3 region: CASIQGVAWYEQYF. The DNA of the CDR3 is TGTGCCAGCATACAGGGTGTAGCTTGGTACGAGCAGTACTTC. The whole variable domain, filled in from reference TRBV2 and TRBJ2-7, reads EPEVTQTPSHQVTQMGQEVILRCVPISNHLYFYWYRQILGQKVEFLVSFYNNEISEKSEIFDDQFSVERPDGSNFTLKIRSTKLEDSAMYFCASIQGVAWYEQYFGPGTRLTVT.